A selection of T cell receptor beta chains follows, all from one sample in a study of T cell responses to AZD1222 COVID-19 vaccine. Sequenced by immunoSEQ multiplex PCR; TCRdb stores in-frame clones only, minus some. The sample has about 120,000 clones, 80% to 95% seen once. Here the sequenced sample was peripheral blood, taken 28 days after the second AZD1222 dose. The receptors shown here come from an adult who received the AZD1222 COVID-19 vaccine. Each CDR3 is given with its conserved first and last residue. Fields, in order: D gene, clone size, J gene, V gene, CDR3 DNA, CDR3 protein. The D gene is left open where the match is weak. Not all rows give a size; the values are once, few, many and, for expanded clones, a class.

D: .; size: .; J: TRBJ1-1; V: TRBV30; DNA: TGTGCCTGGAATGTAGGGATAATGAACACTGAAGCTTTCTTT; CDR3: CAWNVGIMNTEAFF
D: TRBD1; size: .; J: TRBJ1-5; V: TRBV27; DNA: TGTGCCAGCAGTTTTTACGGGACAGGAGGGAATCAGCCCCAGCATTTT; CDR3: CASSFYGTGGNQPQHF
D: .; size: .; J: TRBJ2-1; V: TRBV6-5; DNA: TGTGCCAGCAGTCAGGGGTGGGGTGAGCAGTTCTTC; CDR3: CASSQGWGEQFF
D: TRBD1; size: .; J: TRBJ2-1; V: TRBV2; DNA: TGTGCCAACAGACAGGGGGCGATTAATGAGCAGTTCTTC; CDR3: CANRQGAINEQFF
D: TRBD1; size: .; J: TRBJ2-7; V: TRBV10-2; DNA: TGCGCCAGCAGTGATAGGACAGGCACCTACGAGCAGTACTTC; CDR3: CASSDRTGTYEQYF
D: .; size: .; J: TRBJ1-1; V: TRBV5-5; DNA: TGTGCCAGCACCCTAGGGGTGAACACTGAAGCTTTCTTT; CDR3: CASTLGVNTEAFF
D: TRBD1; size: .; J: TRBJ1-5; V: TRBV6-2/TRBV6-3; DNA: TGTGCCAGCAGTTACGGGGACAGAGTATTCGGTCAGCCCCAGCATTTT; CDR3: CASSYGDRVFGQPQHF
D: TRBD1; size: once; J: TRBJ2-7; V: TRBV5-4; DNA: TGTGCCAGCAGCTTACGCCGGGACAGGGGGCTGTACGAGCAGTACTTC; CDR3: CASSLRRDRGLYEQYF
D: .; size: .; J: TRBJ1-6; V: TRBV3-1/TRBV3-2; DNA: TGTGCCAGCAGCAATAATTCACCCCTCCACTTT; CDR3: CASSNNSPLHF
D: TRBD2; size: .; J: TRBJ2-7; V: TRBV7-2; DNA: TGTGCCAGCAGCTTCTCGCGGGGGGTAGAGCAGTACTTC; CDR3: CASSFSRGVEQYF
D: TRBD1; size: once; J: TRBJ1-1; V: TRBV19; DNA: TGTGCCAGCGACAGGGGGCAGGACACTGAAGCTTTCTTT; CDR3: CASDRGQDTEAFF
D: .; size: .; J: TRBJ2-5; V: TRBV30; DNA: TGTGCCTGGAGTGTCCAGGGGTTGGAGACCCAGTACTTC; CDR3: CAWSVQGLETQYF
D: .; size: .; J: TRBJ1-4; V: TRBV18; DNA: TGTGCCAGCTCAGGATCTATGGGGAATGAAAAACTGTTTTTT; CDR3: CASSGSMGNEKLFF
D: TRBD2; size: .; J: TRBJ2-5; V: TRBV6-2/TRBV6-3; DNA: TGTGCCAGCAGTTACCTCTTCGGTAGCGGGGGCCCCGAGACCCAGTACTTC; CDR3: CASSYLFGSGGPETQYF
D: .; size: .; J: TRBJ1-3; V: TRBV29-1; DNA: TGCAGCGTATCCATGACACGAGGAAACACCATATATTTT; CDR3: CSVSMTRGNTIYF
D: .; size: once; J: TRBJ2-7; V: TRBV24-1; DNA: TGTGCCACTTTGGGAGGCTGGACAGCGAACTCCTACGAGCAGTACTTC; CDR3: CATLGGWTANSYEQYF
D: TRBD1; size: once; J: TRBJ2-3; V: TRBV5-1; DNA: TGCGCCAGCAGCCTCAGGACAGGGGCGGCAGATACGCAGTATTTT; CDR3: CASSLRTGAADTQYF
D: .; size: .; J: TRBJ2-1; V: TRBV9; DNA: TGTGCCAGCAGCGTAATGATTGGTGGGGGTGGTGAGCAGTTCTTC; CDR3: CASSVMIGGGGEQFF
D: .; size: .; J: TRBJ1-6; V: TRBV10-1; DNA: TGCGCCAGCAGTGAGTCTGGGGGGCAGAATTCACCCCTCCACTTT; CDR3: CASSESGGQNSPLHF
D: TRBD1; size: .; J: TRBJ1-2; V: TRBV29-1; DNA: TGCAGCGTTGGTGAGGGGGCCTATGGCTACACCTTC; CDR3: CSVGEGAYGYTF
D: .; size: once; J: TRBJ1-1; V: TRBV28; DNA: TGTGCCAGCAGTTTGCTGGGGTACTATGGATCTGAAGCTTTCTTT; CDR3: CASSLLGYYGSEAFF
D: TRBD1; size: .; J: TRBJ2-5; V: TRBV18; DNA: TGTGCCAGCTCACCGGGACAGGGGGGAGAGACCCAGTACTTC; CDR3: CASSPGQGGETQYF
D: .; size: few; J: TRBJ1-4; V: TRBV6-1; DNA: TGTGCCAGCAGTGAGGTGAAAGATGAAAAACTGTTTTTT; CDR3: CASSEVKDEKLFF
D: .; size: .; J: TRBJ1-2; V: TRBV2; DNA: TGTGCCAGCAGGGGGTACGGGGCCGGGCACTATGGCTACACCTTC; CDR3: CASRGYGAGHYGYTF
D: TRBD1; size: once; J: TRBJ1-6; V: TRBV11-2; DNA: TGTGCCAGCAGCTTGACAGGGCTAGGCTCACCCCTCCACTTT; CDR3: CASSLTGLGSPLHF
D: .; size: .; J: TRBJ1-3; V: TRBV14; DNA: TGTGCCAGCAGCCGCAGTTTGGTGGAAAACACCATATATTTT; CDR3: CASSRSLVENTIYF
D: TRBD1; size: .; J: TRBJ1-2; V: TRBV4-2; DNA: TGTGCCAGCAGCCAAGGGACAGGGTTAACCTATGGCTACACCTTC; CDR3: CASSQGTGLTYGYTF
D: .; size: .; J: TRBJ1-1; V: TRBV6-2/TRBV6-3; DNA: TGTGCCAGCAGTTACGAGGATTTGGGATTTAGTGAAGCTTTCTTT; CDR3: CASSYEDLGFSEAFF
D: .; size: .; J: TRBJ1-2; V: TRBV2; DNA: TGTGCCAGCAGTTATCTCCTAGGCTACACCTTC; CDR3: CASSYLLGYTF
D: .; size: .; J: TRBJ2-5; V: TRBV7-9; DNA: TGTGCCAGCAACTCCTACGGACAGCAAGAGACCCAGTACTTC; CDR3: CASNSYGQQETQYF
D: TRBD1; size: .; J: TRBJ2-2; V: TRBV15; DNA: TGTGCCACCAGCAGCATAGGGGGCATCGGGGAGCTGTTTTTT; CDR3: CATSSIGGIGELFF
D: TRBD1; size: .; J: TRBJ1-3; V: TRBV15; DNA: TGTGCCACCAGCAGAGATCGAGGGACAGGGGGATCCCACGCTGGAAACACCATATATTTT; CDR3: CATSRDRGTGGSHAGNTIYF
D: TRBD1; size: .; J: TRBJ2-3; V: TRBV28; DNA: TGTGCCAGCAGTCTACAGGGGGCTCGAGGCACAGATACGCAGTATTTT; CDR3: CASSLQGARGTDTQYF
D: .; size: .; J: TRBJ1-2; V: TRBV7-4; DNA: TGTGCCAGCAGCCCAGTCTGGTTTTTGGGCTCCTATGGCTACACCTTC; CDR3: CASSPVWFLGSYGYTF
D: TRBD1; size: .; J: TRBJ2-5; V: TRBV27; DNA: TGTGCCAGCAGTTCACGGACAATCTCCGGGACAGAGTACTTC; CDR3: CASSSRTISGTEYF
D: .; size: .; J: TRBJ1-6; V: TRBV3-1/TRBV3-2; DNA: TGTGCCAGCAGCCACCGGGCGGATTCACCCCTCCACTTT; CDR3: CASSHRADSPLHF
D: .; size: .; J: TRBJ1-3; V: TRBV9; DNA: TGTGCCAGCAGCCCCCATTCAGGGGCTGACGGAAACACCATATATTTT; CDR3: CASSPHSGADGNTIYF
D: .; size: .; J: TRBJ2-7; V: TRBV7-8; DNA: TGTGCCAGCAGCGGAGCCTACGAGCAGTACTTC; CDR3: CASSGAYEQYF
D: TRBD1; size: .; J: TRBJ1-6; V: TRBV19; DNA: TGTGCCAGTAGTAGGAACAGGGGACGTTCACCCCTCCACTTT; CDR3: CASSRNRGRSPLHF
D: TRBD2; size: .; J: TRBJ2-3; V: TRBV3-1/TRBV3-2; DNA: TGTGCCAGCAGCCTTTTCTCGCTAGCGGACACAGATACGCAGTATTTT; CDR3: CASSLFSLADTDTQYF
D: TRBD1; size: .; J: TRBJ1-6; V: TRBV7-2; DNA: TGTGCCAGCAGCTTGATGGGCAGAGGGGGCAATTCACCCCTCCACTTT; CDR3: CASSLMGRGGNSPLHF
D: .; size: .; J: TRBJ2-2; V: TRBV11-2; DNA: TGTGCCAGCAGTCCAACAGGGTCCTTGGGGACCGGGGAGCTGTTTTTT; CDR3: CASSPTGSLGTGELFF
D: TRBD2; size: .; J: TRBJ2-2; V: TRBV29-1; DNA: TGCAGCGTTGACGGGGGGGCCACGAACACCGGGGAGCTGTTTTTT; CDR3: CSVDGGATNTGELFF
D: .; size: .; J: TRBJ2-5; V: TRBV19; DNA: TGTGCCAGTAGTATAGGGAGGGAGGCCCCGGAGGTCCAAGAGACCCAGTACTTC; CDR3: CASSIGREAPEVQETQYF
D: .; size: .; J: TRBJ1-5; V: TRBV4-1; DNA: TGCGCCAGCAGCCAGGGATTACAGGGAACACCCCAGCATTTT; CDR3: CASSQGLQGTPQHF
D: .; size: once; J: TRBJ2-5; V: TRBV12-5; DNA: TGTGCTAGTGGCCCTATTGGGCGAGGAGAGACCCAGTACTTC; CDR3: CASGPIGRGETQYF
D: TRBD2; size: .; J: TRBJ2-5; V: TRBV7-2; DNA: TGTGCCAGCAGCTTAGTTGCGGGGGGAACCCAGTACTTC; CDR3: CASSLVAGGTQYF
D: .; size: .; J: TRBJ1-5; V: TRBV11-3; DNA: TGTGCCAGCAGCTCCCCTGGGTTTGGCAATCAGCCCCAGCATTTT; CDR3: CASSSPGFGNQPQHF
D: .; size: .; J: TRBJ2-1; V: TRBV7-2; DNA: TGTGCCAGCAGCTTTTCGATGGCGGGTCCCTCCTACAATGAGCAGTTCTTC; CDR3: CASSFSMAGPSYNEQFF
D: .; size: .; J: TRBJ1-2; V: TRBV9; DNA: TGTGCCAGCAGCCCCACTGGGTGGCCGGGGGCTGAAGGCTACACCTTC; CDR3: CASSPTGWPGAEGYTF
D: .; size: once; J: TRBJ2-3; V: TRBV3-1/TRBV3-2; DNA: TGTGCCAGCAGCGATAAAGGGGCCACAGATACGCAGTATTTT; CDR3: CASSDKGATDTQYF
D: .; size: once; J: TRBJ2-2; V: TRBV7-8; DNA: TGTGCCAGCAGCTTAGCGGGGGGAGCCGGGGAGCTGTTTTTT; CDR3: CASSLAGGAGELFF
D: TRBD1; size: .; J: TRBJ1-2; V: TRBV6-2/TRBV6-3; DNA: TGTGCCAGCAGTACCAGCCCCGACAGGGTGCATGGCTACACCTTC; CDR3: CASSTSPDRVHGYTF
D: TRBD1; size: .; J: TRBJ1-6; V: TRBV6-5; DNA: TGTGCCACCGGGACAGGGGGGAATTCACCCCTCCACTTT; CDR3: CATGTGGNSPLHF
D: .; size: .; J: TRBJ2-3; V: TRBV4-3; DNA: TGCGCCAGCAGCCAAGATCGCGGGGGCACAGATACGCAGTATTTT; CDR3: CASSQDRGGTDTQYF
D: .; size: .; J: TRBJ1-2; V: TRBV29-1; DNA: TGCAGCGTTCTCACAGGAGGAAACTATGGCTACACCTTC; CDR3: CSVLTGGNYGYTF
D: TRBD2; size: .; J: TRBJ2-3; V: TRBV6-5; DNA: TGTGCCAGCAGTTACCAGGGACTAGCGGTTACAGATACGCAGTATTTT; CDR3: CASSYQGLAVTDTQYF
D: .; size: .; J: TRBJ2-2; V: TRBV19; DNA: TGTGCCAGTAAAACGGGACACCCTAACACCGGGGAGCTGTTTTTT; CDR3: CASKTGHPNTGELFF
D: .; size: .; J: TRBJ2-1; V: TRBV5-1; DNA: TGCGCCAGCAGCTCAAGACTTGCCAATGAGCAGTTCTTC; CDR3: CASSSRLANEQFF
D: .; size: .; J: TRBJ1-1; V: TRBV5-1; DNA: TGCGCCAGCAGCGAGGGGACACTTGACACTGAAGCTTTCTTT; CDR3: CASSEGTLDTEAFF